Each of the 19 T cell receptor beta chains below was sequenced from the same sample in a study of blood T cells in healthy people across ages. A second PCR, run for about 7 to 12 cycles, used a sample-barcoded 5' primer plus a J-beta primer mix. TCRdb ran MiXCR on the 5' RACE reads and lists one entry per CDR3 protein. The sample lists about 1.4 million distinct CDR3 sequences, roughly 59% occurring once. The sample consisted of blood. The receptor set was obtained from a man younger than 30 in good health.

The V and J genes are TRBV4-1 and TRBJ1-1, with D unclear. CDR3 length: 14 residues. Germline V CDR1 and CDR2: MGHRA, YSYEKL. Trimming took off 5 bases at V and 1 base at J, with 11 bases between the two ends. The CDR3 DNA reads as TGCGCCAGCAGCTATACGGACGGGAACACTGAAGCTTTCTTT. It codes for CASSYTDGNTEAFF.

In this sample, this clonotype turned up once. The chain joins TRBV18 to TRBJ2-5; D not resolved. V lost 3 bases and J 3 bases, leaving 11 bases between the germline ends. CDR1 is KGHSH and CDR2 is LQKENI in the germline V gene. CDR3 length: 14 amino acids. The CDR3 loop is CASSPKVKEETQYF. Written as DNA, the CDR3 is TGTGCCAGCTCACCGAAGGTCAAGGAAGAGACCCAGTACTTC. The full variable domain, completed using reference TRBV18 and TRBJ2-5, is NAGVMQNPRHLVRRRGQEARLRCSPMKGHSHVYWYRQLPEEGLKFMVYLQKENIIDESGMPKERFSAEFPKEGPSILRIQQVVRGDSAAYFCASSPKVKEETQYFGPGTRLLVL.

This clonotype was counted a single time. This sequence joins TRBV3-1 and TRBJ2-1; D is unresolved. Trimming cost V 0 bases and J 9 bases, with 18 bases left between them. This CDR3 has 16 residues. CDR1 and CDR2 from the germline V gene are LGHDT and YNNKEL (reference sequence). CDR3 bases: TGTGCCAGCAGCCAAGACCCCGGGTCCGGCCTTGGTGAGCAGTTCTTC. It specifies CASSQDPGSGLGEQFF.

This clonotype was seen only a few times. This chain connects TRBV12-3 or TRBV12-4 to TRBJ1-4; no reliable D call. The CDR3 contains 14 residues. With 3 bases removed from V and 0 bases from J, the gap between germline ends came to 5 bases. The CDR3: CASSFGSTNEKLFF. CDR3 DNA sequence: TGTGCCAGCAGTTTCGGATCAACTAATGAAAAACTGTTTTTT.

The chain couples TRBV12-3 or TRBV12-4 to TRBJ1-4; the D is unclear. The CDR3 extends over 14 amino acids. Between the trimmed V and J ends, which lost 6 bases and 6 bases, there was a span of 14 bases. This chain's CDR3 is CASSREGPDEKLFF. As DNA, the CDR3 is TGTGCCAGCAGCCGTGAAGGGCCGGATGAAAAACTGTTTTTT.

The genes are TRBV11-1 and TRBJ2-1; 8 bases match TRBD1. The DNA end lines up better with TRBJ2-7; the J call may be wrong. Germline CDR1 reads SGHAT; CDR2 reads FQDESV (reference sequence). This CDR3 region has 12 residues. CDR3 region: CASSWTGWEQYF. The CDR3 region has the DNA TGTGCCAGCAGCTGGACAGGGTGGGAGCAGTACTTC.

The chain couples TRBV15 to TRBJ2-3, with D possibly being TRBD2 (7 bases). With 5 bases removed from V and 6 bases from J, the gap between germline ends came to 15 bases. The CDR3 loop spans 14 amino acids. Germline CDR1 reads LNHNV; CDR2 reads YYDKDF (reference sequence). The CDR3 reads CATSEPGGFDTQYF. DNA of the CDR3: TGTGCCACCAGCGAGCCGGGGGGCTTTGATACGCAGTATTTT.

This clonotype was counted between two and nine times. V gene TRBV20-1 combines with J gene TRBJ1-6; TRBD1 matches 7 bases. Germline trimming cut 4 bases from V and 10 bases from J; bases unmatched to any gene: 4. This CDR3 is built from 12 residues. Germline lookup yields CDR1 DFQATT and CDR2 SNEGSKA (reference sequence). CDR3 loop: CSAKTGDSPLHF. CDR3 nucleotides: TGCAGTGCTAAAACAGGGGACTCACCCCTCCACTTT.

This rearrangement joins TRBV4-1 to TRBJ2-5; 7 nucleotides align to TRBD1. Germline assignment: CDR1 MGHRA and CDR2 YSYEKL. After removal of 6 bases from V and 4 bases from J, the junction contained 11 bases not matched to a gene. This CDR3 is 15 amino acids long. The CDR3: CASSPHPTGPETQYF. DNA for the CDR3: TGCGCCAGCAGTCCTCACCCGACAGGGCCAGAGACCCAGTACTTC.

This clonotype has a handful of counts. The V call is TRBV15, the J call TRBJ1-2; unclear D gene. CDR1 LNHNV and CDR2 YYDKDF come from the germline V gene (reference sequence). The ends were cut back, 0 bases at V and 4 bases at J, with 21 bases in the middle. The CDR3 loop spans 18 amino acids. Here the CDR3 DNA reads TGTGCCACCAGCAGAGATGCCTCTAGGACGGGAGACGCCTATGGCTACACCTTC. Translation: CATSRDASRTGDAYGYTF.

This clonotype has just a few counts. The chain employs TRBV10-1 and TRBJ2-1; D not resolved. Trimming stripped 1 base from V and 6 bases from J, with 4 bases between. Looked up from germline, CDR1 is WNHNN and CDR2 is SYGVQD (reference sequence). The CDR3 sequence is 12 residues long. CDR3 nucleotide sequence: TGCGCCAGCAGTGAGTACGGCAATGAGCAGTTCTTC. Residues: CASSEYGNEQFF.

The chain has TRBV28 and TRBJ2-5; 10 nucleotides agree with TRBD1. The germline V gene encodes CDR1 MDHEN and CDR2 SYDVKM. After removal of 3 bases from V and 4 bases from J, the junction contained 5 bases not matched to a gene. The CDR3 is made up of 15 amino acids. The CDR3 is CASSFSGTGAETQYF. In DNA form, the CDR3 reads TGTGCCAGCAGTTTTTCCGGGACAGGGGCAGAGACCCAGTACTTC.

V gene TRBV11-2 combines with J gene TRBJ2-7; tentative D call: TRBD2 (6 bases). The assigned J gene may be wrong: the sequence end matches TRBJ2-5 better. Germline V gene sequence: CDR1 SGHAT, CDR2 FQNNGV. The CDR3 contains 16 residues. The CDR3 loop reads CASSLREWGTRETQYF. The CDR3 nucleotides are TGTGCCAGCAGCTTACGGGAATGGGGGACTCGAGAGACCCAGTACTTC.

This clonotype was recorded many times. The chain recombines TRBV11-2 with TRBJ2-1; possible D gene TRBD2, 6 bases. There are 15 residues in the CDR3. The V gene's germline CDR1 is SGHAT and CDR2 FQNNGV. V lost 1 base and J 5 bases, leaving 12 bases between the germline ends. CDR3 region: CASSLAGARNNEQFF. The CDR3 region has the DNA TGTGCCAGCAGCTTAGCGGGAGCAAGGAACAATGAGCAGTTCTTC.

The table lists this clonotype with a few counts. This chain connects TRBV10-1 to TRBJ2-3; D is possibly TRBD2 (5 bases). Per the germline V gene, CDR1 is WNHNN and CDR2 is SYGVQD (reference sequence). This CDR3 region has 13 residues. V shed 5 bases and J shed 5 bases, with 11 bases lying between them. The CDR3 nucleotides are TGCGCCAGCAGTTTACTAGTCAGAGATACGCAGTATTTT. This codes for CASSLLVRDTQYF.

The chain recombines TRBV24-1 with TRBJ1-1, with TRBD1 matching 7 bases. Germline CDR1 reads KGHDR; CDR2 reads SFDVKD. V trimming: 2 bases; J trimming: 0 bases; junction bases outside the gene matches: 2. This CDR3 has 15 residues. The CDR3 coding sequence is TGTGCCACCAGTGATTCGGGACAGCTGAACACTGAAGCTTTCTTT. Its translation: CATSDSGQLNTEAFF.

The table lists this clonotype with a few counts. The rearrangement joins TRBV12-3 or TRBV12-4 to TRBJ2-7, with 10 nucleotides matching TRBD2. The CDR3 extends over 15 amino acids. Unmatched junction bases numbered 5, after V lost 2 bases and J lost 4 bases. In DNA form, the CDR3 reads TGTGCCAGCAGTTTAAGCCTAGCGGGGGTATACGAGCAGTACTTC. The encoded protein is CASSLSLAGVYEQYF.

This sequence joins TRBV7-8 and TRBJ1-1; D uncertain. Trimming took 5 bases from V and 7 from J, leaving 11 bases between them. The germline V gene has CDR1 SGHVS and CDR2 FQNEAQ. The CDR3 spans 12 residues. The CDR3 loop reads CASSPRAVEAFF. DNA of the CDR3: TGTGCCAGCAGCCCCCGGGCCGTTGAAGCTTTCTTT.

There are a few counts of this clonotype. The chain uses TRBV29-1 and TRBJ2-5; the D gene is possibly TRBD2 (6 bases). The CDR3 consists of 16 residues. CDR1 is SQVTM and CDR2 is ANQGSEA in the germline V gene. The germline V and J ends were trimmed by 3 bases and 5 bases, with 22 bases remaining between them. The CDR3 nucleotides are TGCAGCGTTGATGGCTTACAAGCGGGTGGAGTCGAGACCCAGTACTTC. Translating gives CSVDGLQAGGVETQYF.